These 18 T cell receptor beta chains share one sample of origin, sequenced in a study of T cells in women clearing cervical HPV infection. Profiled with immunoSEQ multiplex PCR; TCRdb holds only in-frame clones, not every one. This table lists about 23,000 clones. What was sequenced was blood buffy coat. Receptor source: a woman between 18 and 70 years old with a cervical HPV16 infection that either progressed to CIN3+ or cleared (not recorded which).

Notes on this clone: The read terminates 3 residues before the CDR3 end, so the remaining end is supplied by the germline J gene. The chain has TRBV2 and TRBJ2-1; the match to TRBD2 covers 8 bases. With V trimmed by 6 bases and J by 9 bases, 13 bases remained unmatched. The germline gives CDR1 SNHLY, CDR2 FYNNEI. This CDR3 spans 15 amino acids. Incomplete CDR3 DNA: TGTGCCAGCAGACTGATGAGGGGACTAGACGGTGAG. Translated, it gives CASRLMRGLDGE. From start to end, the CDR3 is CASRLMRGLDGEQFF.

A remark on this clone: The CDR3 end lies 3 residues beyond the end of the read and is filled in from the germline J gene. This chain connects TRBV2 to TRBJ2-3; no definite D call. Germline V gene lookup returns CDR1 SNHLY and CDR2 FYNNEI. V lost 5 bases, J lost 0 bases, and 9 bases lay in between. The CDR3 runs to 14 residues. CDR3 DNA, as far as it was read: TGTGCCAGCAGTCTCCGCGGCAGCACAGATACG. Its translation is CASSLRGSTDT. The CDR3 as a whole reads CASSLRGSTDTQYF.

As regards this clone: The observed sequence ends 3 residues before the CDR3 terminus, with the missing tail filled in from the germline J gene. The chain has TRBV29-1 and TRBJ2-7, with D possibly TRBD1 on 7 matching bases. CDR3 size: 13 residues. Germline-derived CDR1 and CDR2 are SQVTM and ANQGSEA. V was shortened by 7 bases and J by 3 bases, with 16 bases between the two germline ends. CDR3: CSAGDRAGYEQYF. Incomplete CDR3 DNA: TGCAGCGCGGGAGACAGGGCTGGCTACGAG.

Comment on this clone: The missing CDR3 end, 3 residues past where the read stops, is filled in from the germline J gene. This sequence joins TRBV7-9 and TRBJ1-1; D is possibly TRBD1 (5 bases). The germline V gene has CDR1 SEHNR and CDR2 FQNEAQ (reference sequence). Trimming stripped 1 base from V and 6 bases from J, with 12 bases between. The CDR3 is 14 residues long. CDR3 DNA (partial): TGTGCCAGCAGCTTAGTGGGGGGGTCCGCTGAA. This translates into CASSLVGGSAE. The entire CDR3 protein is CASSLVGGSAEAFF. The variable domain in full, with the rest retrieved from reference TRBV7-9 and TRBJ1-1, is DTGVSQNPRHKITKRGQNVTFRCDPISEHNRLYWYRQTLGQGPEFLTYFQNEAQLEKSRLLSDRFSAERPKGSFSTLEIQRTEQGDSAMYLCASSLVGGSAEAFFGQGTRLTVV.

A remark on this clone: The read finishes 3 residues shy of the CDR3 end, and the germline J gene is used to complete it. The rearrangement joins TRBV7-3 to TRBJ1-5; a possible D gene is TRBD1 (6 bases). The length of the CDR3 is 16 residues. CDR1 and CDR2 from the germline V gene are SGHTA and FQGTGA. Deletions cut 2 bases from V and 0 bases from J, with 11 bases between. The CDR3 DNA, read in part, is TGTGCCAGCAGCTTAGGGACACCCTATAGCAATCAGCCC. It yields the protein CASSLGTPYSNQP. The full-length CDR3 reads as CASSLGTPYSNQPQHF.

Note on this clone: The observed sequence ends 3 residues before the CDR3 terminus, with the missing tail filled in from the germline J gene. This chain uses TRBV20-1 with TRBJ2-5; 13 bases are shared with TRBD2. The CDR3 spans 15 residues. Germline values: CDR1 DFQATT, CDR2 SNEGSKA (reference sequence). The trim removed 6 bases at V and 3 bases at J, leaving 7 bases unmatched. CDR3 DNA, as far as it was read: TGCAGTGCGATTGGGACTAGCGGGACGAAAGAGACC. Protein product: CSAIGTSGTKET. The entire CDR3 reads CSAIGTSGTKETQYF.

Regarding this clone: The read comes to an end 3 residues before the CDR3 does, leaving the germline J gene to fill in the end. The chain recombines TRBV7-9 with TRBJ1-2, with D possibly matching TRBD1 (6 bases). The germline CDR1 and CDR2 sequences are SEHNR and FQNEAQ (reference sequence). The length of the CDR3 is 14 residues. The part of the CDR3 DNA that was read is TGTGCCAGCAGCTTTGCCTGGGATGGGGGCGAC. Its protein is CASSFAWDGGD. The entire CDR3 protein is CASSFAWDGGDYTF.

Points on this clone: The read gets to within 3 residues of the CDR3 end, and the germline J gene fills in the rest. This sequence joins TRBV5-8 and TRBJ1-1, with unresolved D. The CDR3 loop spans 15 amino acids. V lost 4 bases to trimming and J lost 1 base, with 14 bases between them. Germline CDR1 is SGHTS and CDR2 is YDEGEE. Here the CDR3 reads CASSILVVRNTEAFF. CDR3 DNA, as far as it was read: TGTGCCAGCAGCATTCTAGTTGTCAGGAACACTGAA.

Comments on this clone: The read comes to an end 3 residues before the CDR3 does, leaving the germline J gene to fill in the end. The chain recombines TRBV6-2 or TRBV6-3 with TRBJ2-3; the D gene is possibly TRBD2 (6 bases). The germline V and J ends were trimmed by 4 bases and 5 bases, with 13 bases remaining between them. This CDR3 region has 14 residues. CDR1 and CDR2 (germline): MNHEY, SVGEGT. The sequenced part of the CDR3 DNA is TGTGCCAGCAGTTGGGGGACTCCCGTAGATACG. Protein product: CASSWGTPVDT. The entire CDR3 reads CASSWGTPVDTQYF.

Of note for this clone: The read terminates 3 residues ahead of where the CDR3 ends, so the germline J gene completes it. The chain joins TRBV30 to TRBJ2-3, with D perhaps TRBD2 (5 bases). The CDR3 covers 12 residues. The V gene lost 4 bases and the J gene lost 1 base, with 6 bases spanning the gap. Germline CDR1 GTSNPN, CDR2 SVGIG (reference sequence). CDR3 loop: CAWIGGTDTQYF. The CDR3 bases that were read are TGTGCCTGGATCGGGGGCACAGATACG. Based on the CDR3 plus reference TRBV30 and TRBJ2-3, the full variable domain is SQTIHQWPATLVQPVGSPLSLECTVEGTSNPNLYWYRQAAGRGLQLLFYSVGIGQISSEVPQNLSASRPQDRQFILSSKKLLLSDSGFYLCAWIGGTDTQYFGPGTRLTVL.

CDR3 protein: CAISETSGSPYNEQFF. The CDR3 bases that were read are TGTGCCATCAGTGAAACTAGCGGGAGCCCTTACAATGAG. The chain links TRBV10-3 to TRBJ2-1, with 11 nucleotides matching TRBD2. The read terminates 3 residues ahead of where the CDR3 ends, so the germline J gene completes it. Germline-derived CDR1 and CDR2 are ENHRY and SYGVKD. The CDR3 has 16 residues. V lost 3 bases and J lost 4; bases outside the gene matches: 5.

Turning to this clone: With the read ending 3 residues before the CDR3 end, the germline J gene is used to fill in that end. The chain carries TRBV5-1 and TRBJ2-1; D possibly corresponds to TRBD2 (6 bases). Germline CDR1 and CDR2: SGHRS and YFSETQ. The CDR3 has 13 residues. V was shortened by 4 bases and J by 6 bases, with 11 bases between the two germline ends. CDR3 DNA, as far as it was read: TGCGCCAGCAGCGCCGGAGGGGCCAATGAG. Its translation: CASSAGGANE. The full CDR3 sequence reads CASSAGGANEQFF. The variable domain in full, with the rest retrieved from reference TRBV5-1 and TRBJ2-1, is KAGVTQTPRYLIKTRGQQVTLSCSPISGHRSVSWYQQTPGQGLQFLFEYFSETQRNKGNFPGRFSGRQFSNSRSEMNVSTLELGDSALYLCASSAGGANEQFFGPGTRLTVL.

Points on this clone: The missing CDR3 end, 3 residues past where the read stops, is filled in from the germline J gene. The chain links TRBV5-1 to TRBJ2-2; the match to TRBD1 covers 10 bases. The CDR3 consists of 15 residues. Germline CDR1 is SGHRS and CDR2 is YFSETQ. Trimming took 2 bases from V and 7 from J; bases not matched to a gene: 5. CDR3 DNA (partial): TGCGCCAGCAGCTTTCGACAGGGGGCCATCGGGGAG. This codes for CASSFRQGAIGE. The full CDR3 sequence reads CASSFRQGAIGELFF.

In regard to this clone: The read ends 3 residues shy of where the CDR3 ends; the end is completed using the germline J gene. The rearrangement uses TRBV19 and TRBJ2-6; D not resolved. This CDR3 has 16 amino acids. Trimming removed 4 bases from V and 0 bases from J, with 10 bases in between. CDR1 is LNHDA, CDR2 SQIVND, per germline (reference sequence). CDR3 DNA, as far as it was read: TGTGCCAGTAGTACCACAAGCGCCTCTGGGGCCAACGTC. It translates to CASSTTSASGANV. The whole CDR3 is CASSTTSASGANVLTF.

Comments on this clone: The observed sequence ends 3 residues before the CDR3 terminus, with the missing tail filled in from the germline J gene. This chain connects TRBV30 to TRBJ1-6; unclear D gene. This CDR3 spans 13 amino acids. The V end was cut by 3 bases, the J end by 10 bases, with 13 bases between. CDR1 is GTSNPN, CDR2 SVGIG, per germline (reference sequence). CDR3 residues: CAWSRRGNSPLHF. The CDR3 DNA, read in part, is TGTGCCTGGAGCCGTCGGGGAAACTCACCC. The variable domain in full, completed from reference TRBV30 and TRBJ1-6, reads SQTIHQWPATLVQPVGSPLSLECTVEGTSNPNLYWYRQAAGRGLQLLFYSVGIGQISSEVPQNLSASRPQDRQFILSSKKLLLSDSGFYLCAWSRRGNSPLHFGNGTRLTVT.

As for this clone: The read ends 3 residues early relative to the CDR3; the germline J gene fills the gap. The rearrangement links TRBV2 to TRBJ1-5; 8 bases are shared with TRBD1. Germline assignment: CDR1 SNHLY and CDR2 FYNNEI. V lost 5 bases, J lost 3 bases, and 12 bases stayed unmatched. The CDR3 is 17 amino acids. The CDR3 sequence is CASSRQGRALFNQPQHF. CDR3 DNA, as far as it was read: TGTGCCAGCAGTAGACAGGGGAGAGCTCTGTTCAATCAGCCC.

Comment on this clone: The CDR3 extends 3 residues past the end of the read, so its final part is completed from the germline J gene. The chain uses TRBV29-1 and TRBJ2-3; the D gene is possibly TRBD2 (6 bases). Germline V gives CDR1 SQVTM, CDR2 ANQGSEA. The CDR3 is 14 residues long. V shed 2 bases and J shed 3 bases, with 12 bases lying between them. The part of the CDR3 DNA that was read is TGCAGCGTTGAATGGTGGCGGGGTACAGATACG. Its protein product is CSVEWWRGTDT. The complete CDR3 sequence is CSVEWWRGTDTQYF.

A remark on this clone: The CDR3 end is not reached by the read, which stops 3 residues before it; the germline J gene fills it in. The rearrangement uses TRBV6-2 or TRBV6-3 and TRBJ2-7; TRBD1 agrees at 10 bases. Per the germline V gene, CDR1 is MNHEY and CDR2 is SVGEGT. V lost 6 bases to trimming and J lost 4 bases; unmatched junction nucleotides: 9. The CDR3 is 15 residues long. The part of the CDR3 DNA that was read is TGTGCCAGCAGGGTCCCGGGACAGGGGATGTACGAG. It is translated as CASRVPGQGMYE. From start to end, the CDR3 is CASRVPGQGMYEQYF.